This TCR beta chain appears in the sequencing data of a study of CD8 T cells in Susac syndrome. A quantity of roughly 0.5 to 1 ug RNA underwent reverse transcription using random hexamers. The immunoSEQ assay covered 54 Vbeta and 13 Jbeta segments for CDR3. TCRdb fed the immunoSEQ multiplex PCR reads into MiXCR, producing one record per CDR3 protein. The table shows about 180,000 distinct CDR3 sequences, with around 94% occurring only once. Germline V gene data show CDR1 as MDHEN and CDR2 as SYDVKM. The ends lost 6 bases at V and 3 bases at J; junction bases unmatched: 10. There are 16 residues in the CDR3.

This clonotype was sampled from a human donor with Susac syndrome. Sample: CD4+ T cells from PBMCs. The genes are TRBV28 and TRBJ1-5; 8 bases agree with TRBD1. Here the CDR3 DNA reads TGTGCCAGCAGGGAAATTGGGACAGGCCCCAATCAGCCCCAGCATTTT. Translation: CASREIGTGPNQPQHF.